The 22 T cell receptor beta chains reported below all come from one sample, sequenced in a study of blood T cells in healthy people across ages. A sample-barcoded 5' primer and a J-beta primer mix were used in a second PCR of about 7 to 12 cycles. TCRdb recomputed calls from the 5' RACE reads with MiXCR, one row per CDR3 protein. The table lists approximately 940,000 distinct CDR3 sequences, under 50% of them singletons. The sequenced sample consisted of blood. These receptors were obtained from a man aged 25 to 45 in good health.

V usage is TRBV27 and J usage is TRBJ2-5; D unresolved. Looked up from germline, CDR1 is MNHEY and CDR2 is SMNVEV (reference sequence). The CDR3 is made up of 13 amino acids. Trimming cost V 2 bases and J 11 bases, with 15 bases left between them. CDR3 bases: TGTGCCAGCAGTTTAGAAGGGTATGCTGAGCAGTACTTC. Translated, it gives CASSLEGYAEQYF.

This sequence joins TRBV28 and TRBJ2-7; D perhaps matches TRBD1 (6 bases). Germline V gene sequence: CDR1 MDHEN, CDR2 SYDVKM. CDR3 length equals 14 residues. Trimming took off 6 bases at V and 6 bases at J, with 18 bases between the two ends. CDR3 nucleotide sequence: TGTGCCAGCAGCCCAGGGGCAGGAAAACCCGAGCAGTACTTC. It specifies CASSPGAGKPEQYF. The whole variable domain, filled in from reference TRBV28 and TRBJ2-7, reads DVKVTQSSRYLVKRTGEKVFLECVQDMDHENMFWYRQDPGLGLRLIYFSYDVKMKEKGDIPEGYSVSREKKERFSLILESASTNQTSMYLCASSPGAGKPEQYFGPGTRLTVT.

V is TRBV20-1 and J is TRBJ2-4, with 12 bases lining up with TRBD2. Germline V gene data show CDR1 as DFQATT and CDR2 as SNEGSKA (reference sequence). The V gene end was trimmed by 6 bases and the J gene end by 0 bases; junction bases not matched to a gene: 6. The CDR3 consists of 16 residues. This CDR3 is CSARTSGAQAKNIQYF. The CDR3 bases are TGCAGTGCCAGGACTAGCGGGGCCCAAGCCAAAAACATTCAGTACTTC.

The chain carries TRBV12-3 or TRBV12-4 and TRBJ2-5; the match to TRBD1 covers 9 bases. The DNA end is more similar to TRBJ2-7, so the J call may be wrong. There are 14 residues in the CDR3. Here the CDR3 reads CASKWDRDVDEQYF. The CDR3 bases are TGTGCCAGCAAGTGGGACAGGGACGTCGACGAGCAGTACTTC.

J is TRBJ1-5 and V is TRBV7-2; the D gene is possibly TRBD1 (5 bases). This CDR3 comprises 14 residues. Germline CDR1 is SGHTA and CDR2 is FQGNSA. V was shortened by 5 bases and J by 8 bases, with 16 bases between the two germline ends. The CDR3 DNA is TGTGCCAGCAGCGTAGACGGGGCGGTCAAGCCCCAGCATTTT. It encodes CASSVDGAVKPQHF.

The CDR3 reads CASSHQGPTYGYTF. The CDR3 DNA sequence: TGTGCCAGCAGCCACCAGGGCCCCACCTATGGCTACACCTTC. The V gene is TRBV5-6, the J gene TRBJ1-2; possibly TRBD1 for D (5 bases). Germline V lookup: CDR1 SGHDT, CDR2 YYEEEE. The CDR3 runs 14 residues. The V end lost 4 bases, the J end lost 4 bases, and 14 bases lay between the germline ends.

This clonotype was seen more than once but under ten times. J is TRBJ2-1 and V is TRBV6-2 or TRBV6-3, with a weak D call TRBD2 (5 bases). CDR1 and CDR2 from the germline V gene are MNHEY and SVGEGT. The V end was cut by 4 bases, the J end by 2 bases, with 9 bases between. This CDR3 has 14 amino acids. CDR3 sequence reads: CASSFGVTYNEQFF. DNA for the CDR3: TGTGCCAGCAGTTTCGGGGTCACCTACAATGAGCAGTTCTTC.

Turning to this clonotype: A clone one base away is much larger, so this may be a read error. The V call is TRBV10-3, the J call TRBJ2-1; D is perhaps TRBD1 or TRBD2 (5 bases each). The DNA end favors TRBJ2-7, so the J call may be wrong. CDR3 size: 14 residues. The germline CDR1 and CDR2 sequences are ENHRY and SYGVKD. The CDR3 bases are TGTGCCATCAGCCCTCAGTGGGGGTTACACGAGCAGTACTTC. It encodes CAISPQWGLHEQYF.

V is TRBV27 and J is TRBJ2-3, with 10 bases matching TRBD2. The germline V gene has CDR1 MNHEY and CDR2 SMNVEV (reference sequence). The CDR3 has 15 amino acids. J gave up 6 bases and V 10 bases, and 13 bases lay outside the gene matches. In nucleotides, the CDR3 is TGTGCCACTGAAGGATTAGGTAGCGGGAGGGATACGCAGTATTTT. Translating gives CATEGLGSGRDTQYF.

V usage is TRBV7-2 and J usage is TRBJ2-5; a weak D match, TRBD1 (7 bases). Germline values: CDR1 SGHTA, CDR2 FQGNSA. Trimming left V 5 bases short and J 5 bases short, with 24 bases between. This CDR3 spans 17 amino acids. CDR3: CASSPSRVDRAGETQYF. DNA for the CDR3: TGTGCCAGCAGCCCTAGTAGGGTCGACAGGGCGGGGGAGACCCAGTACTTC.

The gene calls are TRBV7-2 and TRBJ2-7; 9 bases fit TRBD1. Losses at the gene ends were 5 bases for V and 6 bases for J; bases not matched to a gene: 11. The CDR3 has 15 residues. CDR1 is SGHTA, CDR2 FQGNSA, per germline. The CDR3 here is CASSVPDRGFPEQYF. Here the CDR3 DNA reads TGTGCCAGCAGCGTACCGGACAGGGGATTTCCCGAGCAGTACTTC. The variable domain in full, with the rest retrieved from reference TRBV7-2 and TRBJ2-7, is GAGVSQSPSNKVTEKGKDVELRCDPISGHTALYWYRQSLGQGLEFLIYFQGNSAPDKSGLPSDRFSAERTGGSVSTLTIQRTQQEDSAVYLCASSVPDRGFPEQYFGPGTRLTVT.

This clonotype was detected a few times. The gene calls are TRBV29-1 and TRBJ2-4, with D possibly called TRBD1 or TRBD2 (5 bases each). The ends were cut back, 6 bases at V and 9 bases at J, with 18 bases in the middle. Germline V CDR1 and CDR2: SQVTM, ANQGSEA. The length of the CDR3 is 13 residues. The CDR3 reads CSVGDRQGGIQYF. The CDR3 DNA sequence: TGCAGCGTCGGGGACCGCCAAGGCGGCATTCAGTACTTC.

The rearrangement joins TRBV6-6 to TRBJ1-5; D is uncertain. Germline V gene data show CDR1 as MNHNY and CDR2 as SVGAGI (reference sequence). The CDR3 runs to 15 residues. V lost 7 bases, J lost 1 base, and 14 bases lay in between. CDR3 protein: CASTQPGFSNQPQHF. In nucleotides, the CDR3 is TGTGCCAGCACCCAGCCAGGCTTCAGCAATCAGCCCCAGCATTTT.

The chain is built from TRBV28 and TRBJ2-7; D possibly corresponds to TRBD2 (5 bases). The V gene's germline CDR1 is MDHEN and CDR2 SYDVKM. The CDR3 is 14 residues long. Deletions cut 3 bases from V and 4 bases from J, with 13 bases between. The chain's CDR3 is CASSLTRDPYEQYF. The CDR3 nucleotides are TGTGCCAGCAGTTTGACCCGGGATCCATACGAGCAGTACTTC.

This clonotype was detected a few times. The chain carries TRBV28 and TRBJ1-2; D may be TRBD1 (5 bases). V was shortened by 3 bases and J by 7 bases, with 9 bases between the two germline ends. The length of the CDR3 is 12 residues. CDR1 and CDR2 (germline): MDHEN, SYDVKM. CDR3 DNA sequence: TGTGCCAGCAGTTTTAAAGGGACTGGCTACACCTTC. Encoded protein: CASSFKGTGYTF.

The CDR3 sequence is CASSARDGASPLHF. The CDR3, as DNA: TGCGCCAGCAGCGCCCGGGACGGAGCTTCACCCCTCCACTTT. The gene calls are TRBV5-1 and TRBJ1-6; a weak D match, TRBD1 (5 bases). V lost 4 bases to trimming and J lost 9 bases, with 14 bases between them. The germline gives CDR1 SGHRS, CDR2 YFSETQ. This CDR3 is 14 amino acids long. The full variable domain, in which reference TRBV5-1 and TRBJ1-6 provide the parts outside the CDR3, is KAGVTQTPRYLIKTRGQQVTLSCSPISGHRSVSWYQQTPGQGLQFLFEYFSETQRNKGNFPGRFSGRQFSNSRSEMNVSTLELGDSALYLCASSARDGASPLHFGNGTRLTVT.

Note on this clonotype: This sequence may be a read error, since a much larger clone differs from it by one base. The J gene is TRBJ2-7, the V gene TRBV27, with 9 bases aligning to TRBD1. With 1 base clipped from V and 7 bases from J, the junction kept 14 bases outside the gene matches. CDR1 is MNHEY, CDR2 SMNVEV, per germline (reference sequence). This CDR3 has 17 residues. The CDR3 here is CASSLYRLAGQGGEQYF. As DNA, the CDR3 is TGTGCCAGCAGTTTATATCGCCTCGCGGGACAGGGAGGTGAGCAGTACTTC.

This clonotype was detected only a few times. The chain has TRBV29-1 and TRBJ2-4; D ambiguous. CDR3 length equals 14 residues. V dropped 1 base and J dropped 2 bases, with 9 bases sitting between them. In germline, CDR1 is SQVTM, CDR2 ANQGSEA. CDR3 sequence (DNA): TGCAGCGTTGAAGGGTGGCGGTCCAAAAACATTCAGTACTTC. It yields the protein CSVEGWRSKNIQYF.

This clonotype has just a few counts. The V and J genes are TRBV7-8 and TRBJ1-2; D gene uncertain. CDR3 length: 15 amino acids. V was cut by 5 bases and J by 1 base, with 14 bases left in between. Per germline, CDR1 SGHVS and CDR2 FQNEAQ. CDR3 amino acids: CASSHSGGSNYGYTF. CDR3 sequence (DNA): TGTGCCAGCAGCCATAGCGGCGGCAGTAACTATGGCTACACCTTC.

This clonotype was observed a few times. This may be a read error: a much more frequent sequence differs by one nucleotide. The chain links TRBV6-2 or TRBV6-3 to TRBJ2-5, with 10 bases identical to TRBD1. The DNA end lines up better with TRBJ2-1; the J call may be wrong. This CDR3 has 14 residues. The V gene's germline CDR1 is MNHEY and CDR2 SVGEGT. The CDR3 sequence is CATEGQGQSETQFF. The CDR3 DNA reads TGTGCCACCGAGGGACAGGGGCAGTCAGAGACCCAGTTCTTC.

This clonotype was observed a handful of times. J is TRBJ2-7 and V is TRBV6-1; 7 positions match TRBD1. Germline loops: CDR1 MNHNS, CDR2 SASEGT. The trim removed 4 bases at V and 0 bases at J, leaving 6 bases unmatched. The CDR3 is 15 residues long. CDR3: CASSVTGTVSYEQYF. The CDR3 DNA sequence: TGTGCCAGCAGTGTGACCGGGACAGTCTCCTACGAGCAGTACTTC.

The J gene is TRBJ2-2, the V gene TRBV5-1, with 10 bases identical to TRBD1. Germline V gives CDR1 SGHRS, CDR2 YFSETQ. This CDR3 spans 16 amino acids. With V trimmed by 5 bases and J by 4 bases, 8 bases remained unmatched. CDR3 nucleotide sequence: TGCGCCAGCAGTTATCCGGGACAGGGGATCACCGGGGAGCTGTTTTTT. Protein sequence: CASSYPGQGITGELFF. Together with reference TRBV5-1 and TRBJ2-2, the CDR3 gives the full variable domain: KAGVTQTPRYLIKTRGQQVTLSCSPISGHRSVSWYQQTPGQGLQFLFEYFSETQRNKGNFPGRFSGRQFSNSRSEMNVSTLELGDSALYLCASSYPGQGITGELFFGEGSRLTVL.